A selection of T cell receptor beta chains follows, all from one sample in a study of vaccination effects on CD4 cells after COVID-19. Using immunoSEQ multiplex PCR, the repertoire was profiled, and TCRdb retains in-frame clones only, with some absent. Found here are about 38,000 clones, roughly four fifths of them singletons; the top ten hold roughly 1.9%. The antigens these receptors bind are not known. Specimen: CD4+ T cells from PBMCs cultured with HCoV-NL63 spike peptides, collected after COVID-19 vaccination. Receptors originate from a human donor who received a COVID-19 vaccine. Some clones in this sample may be carry-over from other donors' samples. Both conserved end residues are part of each CDR3. A D gene is named only where the DNA matches it firmly. The size of a clone is reported for some rows only, either as once, few or many, or as a class for expanded clones.

.	TRBV18	TRBJ2-2	.	CASSPPGVGTGTGELFF	TGTGCCAGCTCACCACCAGGAGTCGGGACGGGGACCGGGGAGCTGTTTTTT
.	TRBV19	TRBJ1-1	.	CASSIFGGFTEAFF	TGTGCCAGTAGTATTTTCGGGGGTTTCACTGAAGCTTTCTTT
.	TRBV6-5	TRBJ1-2	TRBD1	CASSWTGEGYGYTF	TGTGCCAGCAGTTGGACAGGGGAGGGCTATGGCTACACCTTC
.	TRBV7-9	TRBJ1-4	TRBD1	CASSSSGGGEKLFF	TGTGCCAGCAGCTCCTCAGGGGGGGGTGAAAAACTGTTTTTT
few	TRBV3-1/TRBV3-2	TRBJ2-1	.	CASSSSGRREFF	TGTGCCAGCAGCTCCTCCGGGAGACGTGAGTTCTTC
.	TRBV4-1	TRBJ2-5	.	CASSQVGGGQETQYF	TGCGCCAGCAGCCAAGTAGGGGGGGGGCAAGAGACCCAGTACTTC
.	TRBV11-2	TRBJ1-1	.	CASSRRGMNTEAFF	TGTGCCAGCAGCCGCAGGGGAATGAACACTGAAGCTTTCTTT
.	TRBV3-1/TRBV3-2	TRBJ1-1	.	CASSHTGGTAFF	TGTGCCAGCAGCCATACGGGAGGGACAGCTTTCTTT
.	TRBV5-1	TRBJ1-1	TRBD1	CASSLGGGWRQGGNTEAFF	TGCGCCAGCAGCTTGGGCGGGGGTTGGAGGCAGGGGGGGAACACTGAAGCTTTCTTT
.	TRBV7-2	TRBJ2-2	.	CASSFGVRELFF	TGTGCCAGCAGCTTTGGGGTCAGGGAGCTGTTTTTT
.	TRBV19	TRBJ2-2	.	CASRGTANTGELFF	TGTGCCAGTAGAGGGACGGCGAACACCGGGGAGCTGTTTTTT
.	TRBV11-2	TRBJ2-5	.	CASSLGRQETQYF	TGTGCCAGCAGCTTAGGACGCCAAGAGACCCAGTACTTC
once	TRBV19	TRBJ1-3	.	CASRQPGNTIYF	TGTGCCAGTAGACAGCCCGGAAACACCATATATTTT
.	TRBV24-1	TRBJ1-2	TRBD1	CATSEPGQGTVRTF	TGTGCCACCAGTGAGCCGGGACAGGGGACGGTTCGCACCTTC
.	TRBV7-2	TRBJ1-5	TRBD1	CASSNNRGLNQPQHF	TGTGCCAGCAGCAACAACAGGGGACTCAATCAGCCCCAGCATTTT
once	TRBV6-1	TRBJ2-3	.	CASSEATADTQYF	TGTGCCAGCAGTGAAGCAACGGCAGATACGCAGTATTTT
once	TRBV15	TRBJ2-5	.	CATSRDPDRQETQYF	TGTGCCACCAGCAGAGATCCCGACAGACAAGAGACCCAGTACTTC
.	TRBV3-1/TRBV3-2	TRBJ2-5	TRBD1	CASSFRQGWEETQYF	TGTGCCAGCAGCTTTCGACAGGGGTGGGAAGAGACCCAGTACTTC
few	TRBV5-1	TRBJ2-3	.	CASSPTGFTDTQYF	TGCGCCAGCAGCCCGACAGGTTTTACAGATACGCAGTATTTT
once	TRBV28	TRBJ1-5	TRBD1	CASSYGTGGLSPQHF	TGTGCCAGCAGTTATGGGACAGGGGGTTTATCGCCCCAGCATTTT
few	TRBV4-2	TRBJ2-2	TRBD2	CASSQGTSGGQRELFF	TGTGCCAGCAGCCAAGGGACTAGCGGGGGGCAGAGGGAGCTGTTTTTT
.	TRBV5-1	TRBJ2-5	.	CASSLGVSLGTQYF	TGCGCCAGCAGCTTGGGGGTTAGTTTGGGGACCCAGTACTTC
.	TRBV19	TRBJ1-4	.	CATSSPLQATNEKLFF	TGTGCCACCTCATCACCCCTACAGGCAACTAATGAAAAACTGTTTTTT
.	TRBV2	TRBJ1-1	.	CASSEALRFGGLGNTEAFF	TGTGCCAGCAGTGAAGCGCTAAGGTTCGGGGGATTAGGGAACACTGAAGCTTTCTTT